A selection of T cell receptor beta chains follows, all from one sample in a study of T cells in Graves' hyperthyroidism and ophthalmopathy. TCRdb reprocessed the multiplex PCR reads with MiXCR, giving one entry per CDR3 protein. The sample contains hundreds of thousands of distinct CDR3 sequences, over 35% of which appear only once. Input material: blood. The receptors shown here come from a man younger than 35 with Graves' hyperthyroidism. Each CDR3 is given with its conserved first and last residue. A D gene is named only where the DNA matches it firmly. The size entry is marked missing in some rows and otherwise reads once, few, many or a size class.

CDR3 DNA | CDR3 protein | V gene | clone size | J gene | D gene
TGTGCCAGCAGTTTAGCAGAGTTGAACACTGAAGCTTTCTTT | CASSLAELNTEAFF | TRBV12-3/TRBV12-4 | many | TRBJ1-1 | NA
TGTGCCAGCGAAGGAGGGGGTGAAGCTTTCTTT | CASEGGGEAFF | TRBV6-1 | NA | TRBJ1-1 | NA
TGTGCCAGTAGCCTAGGAAGACAGGGTGATTCACCCCTCCACTTT | CASSLGRQGDSPLHF | TRBV19 | many | TRBJ1-6 | TRBD1
TGTGCCAGCAGTTCCTGGACAGAACGCGCCTTT | CASSSWTERAF | TRBV6-5 | many | TRBJ1-1 | NA
TGCGCCAGCAGCCCGGACAGGCTCCAAGAGACCCAGTACTTC | CASSPDRLQETQYF | TRBV5-1 | few | TRBJ2-5 | TRBD1
TGTGCCAGCAGCTTAGATGGACAGGGGTACTACGAGCAGTACTTC | CASSLDGQGYYEQYF | TRBV13 | NA | TRBJ2-7 | TRBD1
TGCGCCAGCACTTTACTAGCGGGGGACGGGGAGCTGTTTTTT | CASTLLAGDGELFF | TRBV10-1 | NA | TRBJ2-2 | TRBD2
TGTGCCAGCAGCTCGTCAACAGGGTGGACAAGAAACACCATATATTTT | CASSSSTGWTRNTIYF | TRBV7-2 | NA | TRBJ1-3 | NA
TGTGCCAGCAGTTTGGGACCGCGCTCTGGGGCCAACGTCCTGACTTTC | CASSLGPRSGANVLTF | TRBV7-2 | many | TRBJ2-6 | NA
TGTGCCAGCAGCTTGGAGGCGACAGGGTCTGGCTACACCTTC | CASSLEATGSGYTF | TRBV5-4 | few | TRBJ1-2 | TRBD1
TGTGCCAGCAGTGAGGGTAAGGGGGCGCTGGCCTATGGCTACACCATATATTTT | CASSEGKGALAYGYTIYF | TRBV2 | NA | TRBJ1-3 | TRBD1
TGTGCCAGCAGCTCCCGGGCAGGGGTGGGCCAGCCCCAGCATTTT | CASSSRAGVGQPQHF | TRBV7-8 | once | TRBJ1-5 | NA
TGTGCCAGCAGCTTAGATTGGCAGGGACTAGCGGTCGGGGAGCTGTTTTTT | CASSLDWQGLAVGELFF | TRBV11-2 | NA | TRBJ2-2 | TRBD2
TGTGCCAGCAGCTTGGACTTTACCTACGAGCAGTACTTC | CASSLDFTYEQYF | TRBV2 | few | TRBJ2-7 | NA
TGTGCCACCGGGACAGGGGCCACTCATCGGCCCCAGCATTTT | CATGTGATHRPQHF | TRBV6-5 | NA | TRBJ1-5 | TRBD1
TGTGCCAGTAGCTCTCTGCGGGGACAGGGCCTCAATCAGCCCCAGCATTTT | CASSSLRGQGLNQPQHF | TRBV19 | many | TRBJ1-5 | TRBD1
TGTGCCAGCAGCGACTATGGTAATTCACCCCTCCACTTT | CASSDYGNSPLHF | TRBV9 | many | TRBJ1-6 | NA
TGTGCCCTCGATAACCCTGTGCGAGCGGTTGAGGGCTACACCTTC | CALDNPVRAVEGYTF | TRBV7-9 | many | TRBJ1-2 | NA
TGTGCCAGCAGTTTTTGGAACAGTGAAGCTTTCTTT | CASSFWNSEAFF | TRBV28 | few | TRBJ1-1 | NA
TGCGCCAGCAGCCAAGGGTCCCACAGGACCTACGAGCAGTACTTC | CASSQGSHRTYEQYF | TRBV4-3 | few | TRBJ2-7 | NA
TGTGCCAGCAGCTTAGCGAAGGGGCAGGGGGCAATCCCCGGGGAGCTGTTTTTT | CASSLAKGQGAIPGELFF | TRBV7-9 | few | TRBJ2-2 | TRBD1
TGTGCCAGCAGTTACGGTTCCAGGGGCGCTTCCTACGAGCAGTACTTC | CASSYGSRGASYEQYF | TRBV12-3/TRBV12-4 | NA | TRBJ2-7 | NA
TGTGCCAGCTCACCTGGCGCTCGGGCGGAGTATGGGCAGTACTTC | CASSPGARAEYGQYF | TRBV25-1 | NA | TRBJ2-7 | NA
TGTGCCAGCAGCTTGGTGGAGTCCTACACTGAAGCTTTCTTT | CASSLVESYTEAFF | TRBV5-4 | NA | TRBJ1-1 | NA